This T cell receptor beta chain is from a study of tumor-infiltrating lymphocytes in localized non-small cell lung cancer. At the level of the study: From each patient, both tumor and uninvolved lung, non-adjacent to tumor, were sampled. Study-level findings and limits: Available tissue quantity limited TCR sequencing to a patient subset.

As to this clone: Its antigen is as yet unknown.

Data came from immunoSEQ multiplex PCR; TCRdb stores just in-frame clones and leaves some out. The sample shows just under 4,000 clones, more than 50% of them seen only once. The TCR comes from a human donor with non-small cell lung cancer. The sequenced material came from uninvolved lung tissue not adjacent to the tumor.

As DNA, the CDR3 is TGCGCCAGCAGCCAAGACCCGCCTAGTCCGAGGGGCACAGATACGCAGTATTTT. Residues: CASSQDPPSPRGTDTQYF. The V call is TRBV4-3, the J call TRBJ2-3, with a possible D match to TRBD2 (5 bases). The CDR3 extends over 18 amino acids. Germline V gene sequence: CDR1 LGHNA, CDR2 YSLEER. Deletions cut 0 bases from V and 1 base from J, with 17 bases between.